The 8 T cell receptor beta chains listed next were all sequenced from one sample in a study of siplizumab effects on memory and regulatory T cells (dated by TCRdb to the late 2010s). The library relied on the immunoSEQ multiplex PCR assay. TCRdb carries this immuneACCESS record with in-frame sequences only. Its versions omit some clonotypes, under half of them owing to an unresolved V gene in the studies checked, with the rest unexplained. This sample is represented by 100,000 or so clones; around 92% of them were singletons. The ten largest clones represent around 0.68% of the sample. Sequenced input: Tregs sorted from blood. These receptors came from a human donor in good health.

This clone has more than one count but fewer than ten. The genes are TRBV10-3 and TRBJ2-1, with D possibly TRBD2 on 5 matching bases. The V gene's germline CDR1 is ENHRY and CDR2 SYGVKD. This CDR3 is built from 14 residues. The germline V and J ends were trimmed by 7 bases and 5 bases, with 15 bases remaining between them. The CDR3 DNA follows: TGTGCCATCATGGAGACTATCACCAACAATGAGCAGTTCTTC. Encoded protein: CAIMETITNNEQFF.

The rearrangement uses TRBV5-1 and TRBJ2-7; 9 bases agree with TRBD1. The ends lost 3 bases at V and 5 bases at J; junction bases unmatched: 6. The CDR3 has 14 residues. Germline-derived CDR1 and CDR2 are SGHRS and YFSETQ. Here the CDR3 DNA reads TGCGCCAGCAGCTCGACAGGGGGTGGGAACGAGCAGTACTTC. Residues: CASSSTGGGNEQYF.

This chain connects TRBV7-8 to TRBJ2-7; no reliable D call. Germline V gives CDR1 SGHVS, CDR2 FQNEAQ. The CDR3 runs to 11 residues. The V gene lost 6 bases and the J gene lost 7 bases, with 10 bases spanning the gap. Here the CDR3 DNA reads TGTGCCAGCAGTAACCAATATGAGCAGTACTTC. It specifies CASSNQYEQYF.

The chain couples TRBV11-3 to TRBJ2-1; D gene uncertain. CDR1 and CDR2 (germline): SGHNT, YENEEA. This CDR3 has 16 amino acids. V was pared by 3 bases and J by 0 bases, with 12 bases between. Written as DNA, the CDR3 is TGTGCCAGCAGCTTCTCCAGCTTGAGCTCCTACAATGAGCAGTTCTTC. Its translation: CASSFSSLSSYNEQFF.

This chain links TRBV7-9 with TRBJ2-7; no definite D call. Deletions cut 5 bases from V and 3 bases from J, with 5 bases between. The germline CDR1 and CDR2 sequences are SEHNR and FQNEAQ (reference sequence). The CDR3 spans 11 residues. The DNA for the CDR3 is TGTGCCAGCAGCCGAGGCTACGAGCAGTACTTC. Amino acid sequence: CASSRGYEQYF.

The V gene is TRBV6-7, the J gene TRBJ2-7; D is possibly TRBD1 or TRBD2 (6 bases each). TRBV6-7 is given ORF status, its function remaining uncertain. Trimming pared 8 bases from V and 6 bases from J, leaving 14 bases between. CDR3 size: 12 residues. CDR3 region: CASAEGGCEQYF. CDR3 nucleotides: TGTGCCAGCGCCGAAGGGGGGTGCGAGCAGTACTTC.

The gene calls are TRBV19 and TRBJ2-1, with D maybe TRBD2 (6 bases). Trimming removed 9 bases from V and 0 bases from J, with 18 bases in between. This CDR3 is built from 16 residues. The germline V gene encodes CDR1 LNHDA and CDR2 SQIVND (reference sequence). CDR3: CASTRRGRTSYNEQFF. CDR3 bases: TGTGCCAGCACCCGCCGTGGGAGGACCTCCTACAATGAGCAGTTCTTC.

V usage is TRBV5-6 and J usage is TRBJ2-1; weak D call: TRBD1 (6 bases). The germline CDR1 and CDR2 sequences are SGHDT and YYEEEE. CDR3 length: 13 amino acids. Trimming left V 5 bases short and J 7 bases short, with 13 bases between. As DNA, the CDR3 is TGTGCCAGCAGTCGGACAGAGGAGAATGAGCAGTTCTTC. Its protein is CASSRTEENEQFF.